The 9 T cell receptor beta chains listed next were all sequenced from one sample in a study of T cells after yellow fever vaccination. TCRdb used MiXCR to reprocess the 5' RACE reads, holding one entry per CDR3 protein. The data hold some 500,000 distinct CDR3 sequences, with 13% observed a single time. This specimen was PBMCs, taken on the day of the yellow fever booster vaccination. Source of these receptors: a man aged 25 to 40 who received the YFV17D yellow fever vaccine.

The sample holds a few counts of this clonotype. The chain links TRBV28 to TRBJ2-1; a weak D match, TRBD2 (6 bases). The CDR3 has 10 residues. V lost 6 bases to trimming and J lost 10 bases, with 7 bases between them. Germline V gene sequence: CDR1 MDHEN, CDR2 SYDVKM. As DNA, the CDR3 is TGTGCCAGCAGCCGGGGGGAGCAGTTCTTC. This encodes CASSRGEQFF.

There are a few counts of this clonotype. The chain recombines TRBV6-1 with TRBJ2-7; D gene ambiguous. Per germline, CDR1 MNHNS and CDR2 SASEGT. V was cut by 7 bases and J by 5 bases, with 15 bases left in between. The CDR3 is made up of 13 amino acids. The CDR3 is CASTPGPTHEQYF. CDR3 coding DNA: TGTGCCAGCACCCCCGGACCGACCCACGAGCAGTACTTC.

This clonotype has a handful of counts. The chain uses TRBV6-2 or TRBV6-3 and TRBJ2-1; 7 bases are shared with TRBD1. Germline V gene sequence: CDR1 MNHEY, CDR2 SVGEGT. This CDR3 contains 11 residues. V dropped 7 bases and J dropped 11; count of bases not matched to a gene: 5. The CDR3 region is CASTQGLKQFF. In nucleotides, the CDR3 is TGTGCCAGCACACAGGGGCTAAAGCAGTTCTTC.

This clonotype was counted only a few times. The chain couples TRBV5-4 to TRBJ2-1; 7 bases are a match to TRBD2. Germline CDR1 and CDR2: SGHNT and YYREEE (reference sequence). The CDR3 sequence is 16 residues long. With V trimmed by 3 bases and J by 5 bases, 11 bases remained unmatched. The CDR3 DNA reads TGTGCCAGCAGCTCCCGTTGGAGGGAGGGAGACAATGAGCAGTTCTTC. It specifies CASSSRWREGDNEQFF.

The chain joins TRBV3-1 to TRBJ2-6; D is ambiguous. CDR1 and CDR2 from the germline V gene are LGHDT and YNNKEL (reference sequence). The CDR3 consists of 13 residues. V was cut by 6 bases and J by 5 bases, with 8 bases left in between. The CDR3 is CASRRSRANVLTF. The CDR3 DNA reads as TGTGCCAGCAGGCGAAGCCGGGCCAACGTCCTGACTTTC.

This clonotype was detected a few times. This chain connects TRBV20-1 to TRBJ1-4; no clear D. The germline V gene has CDR1 DFQATT and CDR2 SNEGSKA (reference sequence). The CDR3 length is 15 residues. The V end lost 6 bases, the J end lost 0 bases, and 14 bases lay between the germline ends. The CDR3 nucleotides read TGCAGTGCAATCTACTCAGCTGCAACTAATGAAAAACTGTTTTTT. Amino acid sequence: CSAIYSAATNEKLFF.

This clonotype was counted a few times. CDR3 sequence reads: CAISDLRSSGATGELFF. The CDR3 DNA reads TGTGCCATCAGTGACTTAAGGTCTAGCGGGGCCACCGGGGAGCTGTTTTTT. This chain links TRBV10-3 with TRBJ2-2, with TRBD2 matching over 9 bases. The length of the CDR3 is 17 residues. The J segment lost 4 bases and the V segment lost 3 bases, leaving 9 bases of the junction unmatched. Germline lookup yields CDR1 ENHRY and CDR2 SYGVKD.

This chain connects TRBV27 to TRBJ1-6; a possible D gene is TRBD1 (5 bases). CDR3 length: 14 amino acids. Germline CDR1 is MNHEY and CDR2 is SMNVEV (reference sequence). The V end lost 3 bases, the J end lost 7 bases, and 10 bases lay between the germline ends. The DNA for the CDR3 is TGTGCCAGCAGTTTTAACGGGGCCAATTCACCCCTCCACTTT. Translated, it gives CASSFNGANSPLHF.

The chain carries TRBV28 and TRBJ2-7; TRBD1 matches at 7 bases. Germline CDR1 is MDHEN and CDR2 is SYDVKM. V was clipped by 5 bases and J by 3 bases; unmatched bases: 10. The CDR3 consists of 15 residues. This CDR3 is CASSIVYRGFYEQYF. The CDR3 DNA reads TGTGCCAGCAGTATCGTCTACAGGGGATTCTACGAGCAGTACTTC.